Included here is one TCR beta chain sequence, with context. This clonotype was seen a handful of times. Its specific antigen is unknown. Base qualities are not recorded, but no much larger clone differs from it by a single base. The entry originates in a study of molecular identifiers for immune sequencing clone quantification (dated by TCRdb to 2016 to 2019). As for the study more broadly: For a replicate experiment, RNA from approximately 20,000 or 100,000 naive CD8 T cells was divided into five aliquots, of which four were sequenced. The study was a methods study using CD8 T cells to benchmark molecular-identifier clustering-based TCR repertoire sequencing (MIDCIRS) and TCR RNA copy counting. The paper as a whole reports these results and caveats: When barcode sub-clustering was not used, chimeric consensus sequences inflated TCR diversity, with chimeras reaching as high as 47%. Modeling indicated about 3 TCR RNA copies recovered per cell, compared with about 9.7 by digital PCR, which implies a capture efficiency of around 31%. Clones above 20 RNA copies held over 99% of molecules in CMV-specific effector cells but under 1% in naive cells. Highly expanded clone sizes could be underestimated because identical TCR molecules may share a barcode. The naive libraries included spiked-in Jurkat TCR RNA (roughly nine copies' worth), and this Jurkat TCR RNA is not part of the donor repertoire. Even against a background of around 900,000 naive CD8 T cells, spiked-in Jurkat TCR RNA amounting to a single cell's worth was reported to be detectable.

Libraries were made using PCR. Sequencing relied on an Illumina HiSeq 4000. Preparation of bulk TCR libraries followed a previously described approach, with the TCR primers listed in Table S5. Total RNA was purified with the Qiagen AllPrep DNA/RNA kit. Before analysis, reads from multiple sequencing runs of one library were combined. From the authors' description of their analysis: Reads were retained only if the reads had an exact TCR constant sequence, and the retained reads were trimmed to 150 nt and grouped according to their 12-nt molecular barcodes. Reads in each barcode group were sub-clustered using a 15% Levenshtein threshold, and a quality-weighted consensus sequence was built for each RNA molecule. Non-functional sequences were removed, as were lower-count sequences one edit away from another. On the basis of fitting two negative binomial distributions, barcode sub-clusters with fewer than 20% of the maximum read count were discarded. TCRdb trimmed the raw reads at Q25, called clones with MiXCR and kept productive beta chains. Each CDR3 protein gets just one entry, which takes the most common genes and DNA from the rows behind it. These V and J calls are TCRdb output, not the study's own analysis. The sample table shows tens of thousands of distinct CDR3 sequences, and approximately 17% are seen once. The leading ten clones occupy more than 0.75% of the sample.

Reading the germline V gene gives CDR1 MNHNS and CDR2 SASEGT. Clipping removes 5 bases from V and 4 bases from J, with 4 as the unmatched junction base count. The CDR3 covers 15 residues, taking in both the cysteine and the phenylalanine. The kept DNA is CDR3 alone, 45 bases in frame from the first base. Libraries of naive CD8 T cells were built from around 20,000 to 1,000,000 sorted cells, with 10%, 30% or 50% of the purified RNA used. On a BD FACSAria II, naive CD8 T cells were FACS-sorted as CD8+CD4-CCR7+CD45RA+ and collected into RLT Plus buffer. Detection sensitivity was tested by spiking Jurkat RNA equal to around 11 TCR copies' worth into samples containing roughly 17,000-1,100,000 naive CD8 T cells. Enrichment of CD8 T cells was performed with RosetteSep CD8+ T Cell Enrichment Cocktail and Ficoll-Paque, after which ACK red cell lysis was carried out.

The chain is assembled from TRBV6-1 and TRBJ2-7, and TRBD2 aligns with 14 junction nucleotides. The source of this sequence is a human donor in good health. Some libraries in this study had Jurkat cell RNA spiked in. The sequenced material came from naive CD8+ T cells from blood, with Jurkat cell RNA spiked in. This specimen's cell subset or site label, per the study, means: FACS-sorted CD8+CD4-CCR7+CD45RA+ naive T cells. The DNA sequence is TGTGCCAGCAGTATGACTAGCGGGAGGGATTACGAGCAGTACTTC. It is translated as CASSMTSGRDYEQYF.